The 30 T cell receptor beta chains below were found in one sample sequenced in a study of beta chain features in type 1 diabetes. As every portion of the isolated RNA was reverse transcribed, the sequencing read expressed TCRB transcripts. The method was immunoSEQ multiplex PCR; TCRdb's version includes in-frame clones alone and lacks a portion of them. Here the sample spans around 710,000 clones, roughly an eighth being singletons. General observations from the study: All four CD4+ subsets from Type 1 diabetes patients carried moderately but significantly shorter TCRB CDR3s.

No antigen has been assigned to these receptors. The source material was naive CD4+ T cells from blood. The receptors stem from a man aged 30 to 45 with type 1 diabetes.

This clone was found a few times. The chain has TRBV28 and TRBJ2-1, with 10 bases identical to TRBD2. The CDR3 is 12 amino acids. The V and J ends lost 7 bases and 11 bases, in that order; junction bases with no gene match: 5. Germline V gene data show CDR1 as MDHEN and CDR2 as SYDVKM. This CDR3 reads CASIAGGPKQFF. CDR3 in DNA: TGTGCCAGCATAGCGGGGGGACCCAAGCAGTTCTTC.

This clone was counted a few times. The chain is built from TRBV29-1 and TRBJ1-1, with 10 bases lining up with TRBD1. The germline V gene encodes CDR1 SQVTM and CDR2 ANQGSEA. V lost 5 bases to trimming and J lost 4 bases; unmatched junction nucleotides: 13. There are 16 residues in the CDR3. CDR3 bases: TGCAGCGTTAGGGAACGCGACAGGGGGCAAGGCACTGAAGCTTTCTTT. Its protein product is CSVRERDRGQGTEAFF.

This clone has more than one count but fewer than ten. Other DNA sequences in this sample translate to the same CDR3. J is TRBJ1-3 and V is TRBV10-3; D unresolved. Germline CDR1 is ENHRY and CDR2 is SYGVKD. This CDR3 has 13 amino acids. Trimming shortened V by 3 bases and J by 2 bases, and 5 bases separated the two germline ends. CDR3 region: CAISETTGNTIYF. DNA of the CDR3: TGTGCCATCAGTGAAACGACTGGAAACACCATATATTTT.

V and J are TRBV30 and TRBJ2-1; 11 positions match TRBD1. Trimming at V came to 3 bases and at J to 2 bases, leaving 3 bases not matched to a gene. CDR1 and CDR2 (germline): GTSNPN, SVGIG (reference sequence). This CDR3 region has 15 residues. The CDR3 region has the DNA TGTGCCTGGAGGTGGACAGGGGGCCCCTACAATGAGCAGTTCTTC. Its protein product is CAWRWTGGPYNEQFF.

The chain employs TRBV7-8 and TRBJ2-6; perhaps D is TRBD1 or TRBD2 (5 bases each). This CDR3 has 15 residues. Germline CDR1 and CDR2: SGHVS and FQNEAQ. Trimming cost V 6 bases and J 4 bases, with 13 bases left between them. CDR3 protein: CASRPRGAGANVLTF. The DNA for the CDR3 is TGTGCCAGCAGGCCTCGGGGCGCCGGGGCCAACGTCCTGACTTTC.

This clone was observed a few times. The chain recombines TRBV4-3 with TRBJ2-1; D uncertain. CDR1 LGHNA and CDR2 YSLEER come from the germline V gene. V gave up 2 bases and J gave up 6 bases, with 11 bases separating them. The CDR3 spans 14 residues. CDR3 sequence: CASSQPEGSNEQFF. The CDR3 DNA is TGCGCCAGCAGCCAACCAGAAGGCTCCAATGAGCAGTTCTTC.

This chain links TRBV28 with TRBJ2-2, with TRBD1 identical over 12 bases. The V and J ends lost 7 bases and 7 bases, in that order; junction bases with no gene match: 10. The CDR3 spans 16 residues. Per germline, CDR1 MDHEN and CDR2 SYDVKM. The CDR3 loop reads CASTDPGTGGIGELFF. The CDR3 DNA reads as TGTGCCAGCACCGATCCCGGGACAGGGGGCATCGGGGAGCTGTTTTTT.

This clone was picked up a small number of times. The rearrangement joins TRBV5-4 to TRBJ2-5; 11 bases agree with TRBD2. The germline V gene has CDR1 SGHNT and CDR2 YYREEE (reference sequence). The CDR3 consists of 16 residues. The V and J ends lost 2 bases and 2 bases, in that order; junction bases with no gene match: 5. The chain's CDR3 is CASSFLAGGLQETQYF. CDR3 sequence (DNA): TGTGCCAGCAGCTTCCTAGCGGGGGGCCTTCAAGAGACCCAGTACTTC.

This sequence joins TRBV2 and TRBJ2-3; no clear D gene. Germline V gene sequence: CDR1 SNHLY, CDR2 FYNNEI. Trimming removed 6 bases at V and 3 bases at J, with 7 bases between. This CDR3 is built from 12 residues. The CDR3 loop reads CASSPFTDTQYF. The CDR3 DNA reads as TGTGCCAGCAGCCCTTTTACAGATACGCAGTATTTT.

CDR3 sequence (DNA): TGTGCCAGCAGCTTACCGACTAGCCCGATCTACGAGCAGTACTTC. Its translation is CASSLPTSPIYEQYF. The gene calls are TRBV28 and TRBJ2-7; 7 bases match TRBD2. V lost 6 bases and J lost 3; bases outside the gene matches: 11. This CDR3 contains 15 residues. CDR1 is MDHEN, CDR2 SYDVKM, per germline.

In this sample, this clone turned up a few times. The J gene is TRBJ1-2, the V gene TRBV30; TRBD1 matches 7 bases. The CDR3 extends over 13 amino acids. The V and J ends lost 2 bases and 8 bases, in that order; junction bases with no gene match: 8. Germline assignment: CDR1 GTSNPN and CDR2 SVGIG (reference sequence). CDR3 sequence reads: CAWSPNHRGGYTF. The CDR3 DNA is TGTGCCTGGAGTCCTAATCACAGGGGCGGCTACACCTTC.

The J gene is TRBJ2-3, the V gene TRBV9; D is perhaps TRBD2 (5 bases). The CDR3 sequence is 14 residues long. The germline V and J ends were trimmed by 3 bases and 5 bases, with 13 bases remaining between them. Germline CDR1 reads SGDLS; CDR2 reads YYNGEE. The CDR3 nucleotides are TGTGCCAGCAGCGACCCCTCGGGGATAGATACGCAGTATTTT. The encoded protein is CASSDPSGIDTQYF.

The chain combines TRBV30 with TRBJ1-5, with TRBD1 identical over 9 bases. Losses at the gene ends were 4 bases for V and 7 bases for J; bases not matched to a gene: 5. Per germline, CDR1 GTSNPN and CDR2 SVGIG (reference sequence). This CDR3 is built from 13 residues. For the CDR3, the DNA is TGTGCCTGGACACAGGGGGCGCAACAGCCCCAGCATTTT. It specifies CAWTQGAQQPQHF.

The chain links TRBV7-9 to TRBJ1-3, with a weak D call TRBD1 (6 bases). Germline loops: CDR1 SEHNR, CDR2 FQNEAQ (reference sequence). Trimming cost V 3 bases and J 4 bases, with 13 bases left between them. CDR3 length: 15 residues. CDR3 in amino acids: CASSFLQGTGNTIYF. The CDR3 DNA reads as TGTGCCAGCAGCTTCCTACAGGGAACGGGAAACACCATATATTTT.

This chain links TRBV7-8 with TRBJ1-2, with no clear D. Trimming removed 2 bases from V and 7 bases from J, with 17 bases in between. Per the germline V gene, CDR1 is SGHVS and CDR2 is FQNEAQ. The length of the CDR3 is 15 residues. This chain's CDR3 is CASSLLVLAPGGYTF. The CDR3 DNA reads TGTGCCAGCAGCTTACTAGTCTTGGCTCCGGGTGGCTACACCTTC. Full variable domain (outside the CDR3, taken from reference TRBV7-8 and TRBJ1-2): GAGVSQSPRYKVAKRGQDVALRCDPISGHVSLFWYQQALGQGPEFLTYFQNEAQLDKSGLPSDRFFAERPEGSVSTLKIQRTQQEDSAVYLCASSLLVLAPGGYTFGSGTRLTVV.

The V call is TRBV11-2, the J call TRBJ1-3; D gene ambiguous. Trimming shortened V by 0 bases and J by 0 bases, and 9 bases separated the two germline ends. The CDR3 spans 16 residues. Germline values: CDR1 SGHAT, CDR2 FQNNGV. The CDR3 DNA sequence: TGTGCCAGCAGCTTAGAGATGGAAGGCTCTGGAAACACCATATATTTT. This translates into CASSLEMEGSGNTIYF.

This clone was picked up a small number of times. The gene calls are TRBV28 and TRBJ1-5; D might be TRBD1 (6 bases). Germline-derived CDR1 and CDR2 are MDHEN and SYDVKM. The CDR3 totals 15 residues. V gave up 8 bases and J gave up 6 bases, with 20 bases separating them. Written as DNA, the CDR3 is TGTGCCAGCCCCCCGCTACAGGGTAAAAGTCAGCCCCAGCATTTT. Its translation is CASPPLQGKSQPQHF.

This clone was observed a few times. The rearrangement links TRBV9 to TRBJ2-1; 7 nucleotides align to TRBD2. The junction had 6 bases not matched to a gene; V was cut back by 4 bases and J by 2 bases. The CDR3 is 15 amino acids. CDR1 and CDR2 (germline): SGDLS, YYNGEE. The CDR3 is CASSSTGTTYNEQFF. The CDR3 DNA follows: TGTGCCAGCAGCTCTACCGGGACTACCTACAATGAGCAGTTCTTC.

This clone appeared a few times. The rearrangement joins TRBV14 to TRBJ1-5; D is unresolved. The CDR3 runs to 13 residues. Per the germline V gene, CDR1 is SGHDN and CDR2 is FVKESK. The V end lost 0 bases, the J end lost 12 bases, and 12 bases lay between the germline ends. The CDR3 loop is CASSQDTGSVQHF. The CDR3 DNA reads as TGTGCCAGCAGCCAAGATACCGGTAGCGTCCAGCATTTT.

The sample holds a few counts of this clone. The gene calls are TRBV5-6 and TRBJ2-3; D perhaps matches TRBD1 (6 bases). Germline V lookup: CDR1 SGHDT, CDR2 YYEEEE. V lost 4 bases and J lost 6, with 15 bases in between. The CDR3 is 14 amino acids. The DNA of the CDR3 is TGTGCCAGCAGCACACAGGGTATGAGGGATACGCAGTATTTT. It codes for CASSTQGMRDTQYF.

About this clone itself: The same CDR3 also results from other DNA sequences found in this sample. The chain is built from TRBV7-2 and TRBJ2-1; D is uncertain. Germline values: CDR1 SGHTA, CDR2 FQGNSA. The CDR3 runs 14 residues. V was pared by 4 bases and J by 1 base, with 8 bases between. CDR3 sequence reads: CASSSTTSYNEQFF. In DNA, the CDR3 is TGTGCCAGCAGCTCGACGACGTCCTACAATGAGCAGTTCTTC. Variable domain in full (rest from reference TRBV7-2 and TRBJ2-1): GAGVSQSPSNKVTEKGKDVELRCDPISGHTALYWYRQSLGQGLEFLIYFQGNSAPDKSGLPSDRFSAERTGGSVSTLTIQRTQQEDSAVYLCASSSTTSYNEQFFGPGTRLTVL.

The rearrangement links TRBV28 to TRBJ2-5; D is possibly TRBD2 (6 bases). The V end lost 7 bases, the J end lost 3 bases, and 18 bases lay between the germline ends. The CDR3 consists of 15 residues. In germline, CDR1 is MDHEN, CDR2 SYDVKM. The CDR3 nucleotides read TGTGCCAGCAACAAGGGACTGCCCCTGGAAGAGACCCAGTACTTC. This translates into CASNKGLPLEETQYF.

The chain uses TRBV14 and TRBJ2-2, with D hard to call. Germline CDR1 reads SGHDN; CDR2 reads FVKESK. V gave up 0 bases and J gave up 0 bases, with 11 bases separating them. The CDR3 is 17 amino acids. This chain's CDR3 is CASSQDHWKSNTGELFF. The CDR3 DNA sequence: TGTGCCAGCAGCCAAGATCACTGGAAATCGAACACCGGGGAGCTGTTTTTT.

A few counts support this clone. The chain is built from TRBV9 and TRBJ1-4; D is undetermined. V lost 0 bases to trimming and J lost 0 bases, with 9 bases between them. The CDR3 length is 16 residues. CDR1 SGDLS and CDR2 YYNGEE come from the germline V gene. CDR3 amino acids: CASSVEKGTTNEKLFF. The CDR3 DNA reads TGTGCCAGCAGCGTAGAAAAAGGAACAACTAATGAAAAACTGTTTTTT. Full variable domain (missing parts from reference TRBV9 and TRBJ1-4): DSGVTQTPKHLITATGQRVTLRCSPRSGDLSVYWYQQSLDQGLQFLIQYYNGEERAKGNILERFSAQQFPDLHSELNLSSLELGDSALYFCASSVEKGTTNEKLFFGSGTQLSVL.

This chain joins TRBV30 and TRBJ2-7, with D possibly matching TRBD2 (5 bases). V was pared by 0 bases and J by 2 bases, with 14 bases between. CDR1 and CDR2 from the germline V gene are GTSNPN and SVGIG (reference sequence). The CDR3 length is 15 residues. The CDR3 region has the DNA TGTGCCTGGAGTGTACCCGGGATCTCAACCTACGAGCAGTACTTC. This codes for CAWSVPGISTYEQYF.

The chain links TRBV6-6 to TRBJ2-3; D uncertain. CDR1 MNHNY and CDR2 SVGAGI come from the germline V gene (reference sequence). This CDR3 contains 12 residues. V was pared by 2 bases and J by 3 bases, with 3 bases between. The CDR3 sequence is CASSYPTDTQYF. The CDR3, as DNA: TGTGCCAGCAGTTACCCGACAGATACGCAGTATTTT.

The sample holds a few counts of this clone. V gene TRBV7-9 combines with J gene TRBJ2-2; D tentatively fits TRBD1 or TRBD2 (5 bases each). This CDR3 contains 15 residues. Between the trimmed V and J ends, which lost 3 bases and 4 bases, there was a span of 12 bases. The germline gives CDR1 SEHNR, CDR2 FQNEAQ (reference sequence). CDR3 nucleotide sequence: TGTGCCAGCAGCTTCGACGGGGCGGGCACCGGGGAGCTGTTTTTT. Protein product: CASSFDGAGTGELFF.

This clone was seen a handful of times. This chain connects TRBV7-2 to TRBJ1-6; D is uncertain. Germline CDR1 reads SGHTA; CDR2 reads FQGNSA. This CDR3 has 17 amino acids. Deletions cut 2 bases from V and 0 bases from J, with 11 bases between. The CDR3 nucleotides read TGTGCCAGCAGCTTATCTTCGGGGAGCTCCTATAATTCACCCCTCCACTTT. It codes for CASSLSSGSSYNSPLHF.

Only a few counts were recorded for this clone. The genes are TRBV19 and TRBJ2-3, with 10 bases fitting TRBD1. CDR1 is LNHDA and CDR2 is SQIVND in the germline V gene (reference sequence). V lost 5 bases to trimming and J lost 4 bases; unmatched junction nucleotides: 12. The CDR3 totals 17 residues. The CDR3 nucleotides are TGTGCCAGTAGTCGATTAGGTGACAGGGGGCGGGCAGATACGCAGTATTTT. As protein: CASSRLGDRGRADTQYF.

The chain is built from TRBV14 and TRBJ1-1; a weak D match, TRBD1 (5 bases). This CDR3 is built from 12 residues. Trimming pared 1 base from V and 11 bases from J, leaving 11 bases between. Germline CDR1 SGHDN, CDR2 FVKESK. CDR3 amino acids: CASSQVQGAAFF. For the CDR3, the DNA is TGTGCCAGCAGCCAAGTTCAAGGGGCGGCTTTCTTT.